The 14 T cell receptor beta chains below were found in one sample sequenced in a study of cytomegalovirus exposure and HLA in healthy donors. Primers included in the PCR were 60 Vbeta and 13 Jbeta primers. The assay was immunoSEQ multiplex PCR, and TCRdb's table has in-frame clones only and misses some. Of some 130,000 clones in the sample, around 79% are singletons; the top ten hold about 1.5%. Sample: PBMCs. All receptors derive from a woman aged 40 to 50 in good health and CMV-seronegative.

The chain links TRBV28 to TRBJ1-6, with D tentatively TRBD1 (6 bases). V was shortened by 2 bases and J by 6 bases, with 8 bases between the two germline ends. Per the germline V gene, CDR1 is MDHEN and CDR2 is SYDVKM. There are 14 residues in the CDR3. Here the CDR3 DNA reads TGTGCCAGCAGTTTAAGGACAGTTAATTCACCCCTCCACTTT. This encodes CASSLRTVNSPLHF. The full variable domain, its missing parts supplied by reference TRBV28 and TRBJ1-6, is DVKVTQSSRYLVKRTGEKVFLECVQDMDHENMFWYRQDPGLGLRLIYFSYDVKMKEKGDIPEGYSVSREKKERFSLILESASTNQTSMYLCASSLRTVNSPLHFGNGTRLTVT.

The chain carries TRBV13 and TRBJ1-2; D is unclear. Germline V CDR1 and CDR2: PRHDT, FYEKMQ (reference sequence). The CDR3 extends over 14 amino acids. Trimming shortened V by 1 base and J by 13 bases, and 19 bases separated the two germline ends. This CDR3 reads CASSLDRQYRFGTF. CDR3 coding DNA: TGTGCCAGCAGCTTAGACCGACAATATCGGTTTGGCACCTTC.

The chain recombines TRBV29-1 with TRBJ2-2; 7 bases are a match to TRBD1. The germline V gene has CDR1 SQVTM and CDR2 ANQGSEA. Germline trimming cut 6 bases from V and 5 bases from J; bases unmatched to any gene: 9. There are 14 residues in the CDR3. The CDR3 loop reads CSVERNRGTGELFF. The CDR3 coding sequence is TGCAGCGTGGAGCGGAACAGGGGAACCGGGGAGCTGTTTTTT.

This CDR3 is CASSQDPQAGAHNSPLHF. The CDR3 DNA is TGCGCCAGCAGCCAAGATCCTCAAGCAGGGGCACATAATTCACCCCTCCACTTT. The rearrangement links TRBV4-3 to TRBJ1-6; possible D gene TRBD1, 6 bases. Trimming shortened V by 0 bases and J by 5 bases, and 17 bases separated the two germline ends. The CDR3 loop spans 18 amino acids. Germline V gene sequence: CDR1 LGHNA, CDR2 YSLEER.

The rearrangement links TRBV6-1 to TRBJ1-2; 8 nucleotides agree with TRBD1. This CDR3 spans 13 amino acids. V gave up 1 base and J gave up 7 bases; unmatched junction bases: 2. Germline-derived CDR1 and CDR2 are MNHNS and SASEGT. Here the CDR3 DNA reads TGTGCCAGCAGTGAAGACAGGGGGGCTGGCTACACCTTC. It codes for CASSEDRGAGYTF.

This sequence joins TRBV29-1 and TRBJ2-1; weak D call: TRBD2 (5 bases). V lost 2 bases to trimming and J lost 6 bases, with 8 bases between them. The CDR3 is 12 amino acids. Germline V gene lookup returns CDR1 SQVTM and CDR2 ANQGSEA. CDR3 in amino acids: CSVERGLNEQFF. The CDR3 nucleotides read TGCAGCGTTGAACGCGGACTCAATGAGCAGTTCTTC.

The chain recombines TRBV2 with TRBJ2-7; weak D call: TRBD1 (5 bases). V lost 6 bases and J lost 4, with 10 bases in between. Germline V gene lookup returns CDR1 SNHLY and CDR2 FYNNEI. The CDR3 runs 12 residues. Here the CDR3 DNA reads TGTGCCAGCAGATCCGACAGATACGAGCAGTACTTC. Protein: CASRSDRYEQYF.

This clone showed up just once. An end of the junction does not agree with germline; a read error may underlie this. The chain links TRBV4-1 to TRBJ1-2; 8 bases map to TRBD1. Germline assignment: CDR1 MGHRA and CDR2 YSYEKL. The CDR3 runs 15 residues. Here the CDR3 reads CASSPSLPPGGGYTF. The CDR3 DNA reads TGCGCCAGCAGCCCGAGTTTGCCGCCAGGGGGCGGCTATACCTTC.

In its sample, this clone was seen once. The CDR3 loop is CASSQVGSGYGYTF. The CDR3 bases are TGTGCCAGCAGCCAAGTGGGTTCAGGCTATGGCTACACCTTC. The V and J genes are TRBV14 and TRBJ1-2; D is uncertain. Trimming took off 1 base at V and 4 bases at J, with 10 bases between the two ends. Germline V gives CDR1 SGHDN, CDR2 FVKESK. The CDR3 is made up of 14 amino acids.

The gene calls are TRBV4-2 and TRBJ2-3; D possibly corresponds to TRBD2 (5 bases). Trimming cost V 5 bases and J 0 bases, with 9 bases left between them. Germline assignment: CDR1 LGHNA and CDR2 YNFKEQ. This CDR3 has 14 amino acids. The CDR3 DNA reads TGTGCCAGCAGCGAGGGCCCTAGCACAGATACGCAGTATTTT. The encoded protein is CASSEGPSTDTQYF.

CDR3 protein: CASSFGIGYEQYF. For the CDR3, the DNA is TGTGCCAGCAGCTTCGGGATCGGCTACGAGCAGTACTTC. J is TRBJ2-7 and V is TRBV5-4; D may be TRBD2 (5 bases). CDR1 is SGHNT, CDR2 YYREEE, per germline (reference sequence). The CDR3 covers 13 residues. Trimming removed 2 bases from V and 3 bases from J, with 9 bases in between.

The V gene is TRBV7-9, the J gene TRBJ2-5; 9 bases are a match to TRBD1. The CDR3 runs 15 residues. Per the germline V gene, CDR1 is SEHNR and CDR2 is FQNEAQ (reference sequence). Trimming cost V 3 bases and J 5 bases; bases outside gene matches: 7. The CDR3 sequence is CASSFGQGSWETQYF. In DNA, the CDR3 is TGTGCCAGCAGCTTTGGACAGGGGAGTTGGGAGACCCAGTACTTC.

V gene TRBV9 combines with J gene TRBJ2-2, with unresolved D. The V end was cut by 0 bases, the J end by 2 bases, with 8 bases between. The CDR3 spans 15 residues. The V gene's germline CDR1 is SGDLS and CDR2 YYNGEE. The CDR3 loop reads CASSVGQVNTGELFF. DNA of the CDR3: TGTGCCAGCAGCGTAGGGCAGGTAAACACCGGGGAGCTGTTTTTT.

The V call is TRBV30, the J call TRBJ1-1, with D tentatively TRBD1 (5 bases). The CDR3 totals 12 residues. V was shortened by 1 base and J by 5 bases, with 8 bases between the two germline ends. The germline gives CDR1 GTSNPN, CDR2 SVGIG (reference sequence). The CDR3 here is CAWSGGGTEAFF. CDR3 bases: TGTGCCTGGAGTGGGGGGGGTACTGAAGCTTTCTTT.